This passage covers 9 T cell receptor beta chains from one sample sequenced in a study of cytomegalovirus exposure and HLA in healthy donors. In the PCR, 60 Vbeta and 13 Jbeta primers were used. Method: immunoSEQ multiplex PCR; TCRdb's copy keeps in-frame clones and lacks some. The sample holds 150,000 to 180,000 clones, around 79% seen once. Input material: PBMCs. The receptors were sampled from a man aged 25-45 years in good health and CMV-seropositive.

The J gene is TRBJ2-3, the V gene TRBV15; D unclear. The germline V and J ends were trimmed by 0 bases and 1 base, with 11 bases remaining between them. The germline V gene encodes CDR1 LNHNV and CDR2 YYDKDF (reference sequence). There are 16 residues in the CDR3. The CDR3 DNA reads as TGTGCCACCAGCAGAGATGTCAAACCGGGCACAGATACGCAGTATTTT. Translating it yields CATSRDVKPGTDTQYF.

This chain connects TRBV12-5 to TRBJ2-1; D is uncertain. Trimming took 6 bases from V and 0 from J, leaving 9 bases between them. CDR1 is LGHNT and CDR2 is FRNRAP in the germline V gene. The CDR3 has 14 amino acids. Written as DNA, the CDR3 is TGTGCTAGTGGCGCGTATCCCTCCTACAATGAGCAGTTCTTC. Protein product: CASGAYPSYNEQFF.

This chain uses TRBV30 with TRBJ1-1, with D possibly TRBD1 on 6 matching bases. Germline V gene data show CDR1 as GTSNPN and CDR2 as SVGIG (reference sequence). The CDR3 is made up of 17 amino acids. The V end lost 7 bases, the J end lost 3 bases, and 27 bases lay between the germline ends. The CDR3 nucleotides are TGTGCCTTTTTGACGGGGCCAGCTCAGGGGCTTTACACTGAAGCTTTCTTT. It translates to CAFLTGPAQGLYTEAFF.

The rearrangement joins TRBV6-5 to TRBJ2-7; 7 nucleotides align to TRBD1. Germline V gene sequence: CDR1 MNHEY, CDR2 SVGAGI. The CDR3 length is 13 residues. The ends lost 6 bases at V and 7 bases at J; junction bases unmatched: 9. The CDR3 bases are TGTGCCAGCAGCTCCGACAGGGACGGGGAGCAGTACTTC. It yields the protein CASSSDRDGEQYF.

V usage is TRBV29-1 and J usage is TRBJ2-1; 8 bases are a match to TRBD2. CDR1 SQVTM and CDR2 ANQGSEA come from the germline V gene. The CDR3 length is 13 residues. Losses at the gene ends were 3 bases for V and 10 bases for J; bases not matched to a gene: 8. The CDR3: CSVDVALAGEQFF. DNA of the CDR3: TGCAGCGTTGACGTCGCGCTAGCGGGCGAGCAGTTCTTC.

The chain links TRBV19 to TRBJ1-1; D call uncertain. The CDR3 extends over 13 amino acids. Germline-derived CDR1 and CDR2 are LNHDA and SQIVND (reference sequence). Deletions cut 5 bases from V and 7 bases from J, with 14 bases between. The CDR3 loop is CASSATSAGEAFF. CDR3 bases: TGTGCCAGTAGTGCAACGTCGGCAGGTGAAGCTTTCTTT.

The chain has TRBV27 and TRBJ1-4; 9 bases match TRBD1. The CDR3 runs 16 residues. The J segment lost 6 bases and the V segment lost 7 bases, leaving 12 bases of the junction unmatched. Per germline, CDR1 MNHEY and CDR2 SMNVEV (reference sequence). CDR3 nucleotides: TGTGCCAGCACCCCACCCCGGGGACAGGGTTATGAAAAACTGTTTTTT. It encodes CASTPPRGQGYEKLFF.

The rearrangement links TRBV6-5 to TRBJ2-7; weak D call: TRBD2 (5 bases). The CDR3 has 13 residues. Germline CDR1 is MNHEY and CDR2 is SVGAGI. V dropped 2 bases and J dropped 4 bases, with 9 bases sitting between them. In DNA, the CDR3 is TGTGCCAGCAGTTACCGGGGAGCGTACGAGCAGTACTTC. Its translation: CASSYRGAYEQYF.

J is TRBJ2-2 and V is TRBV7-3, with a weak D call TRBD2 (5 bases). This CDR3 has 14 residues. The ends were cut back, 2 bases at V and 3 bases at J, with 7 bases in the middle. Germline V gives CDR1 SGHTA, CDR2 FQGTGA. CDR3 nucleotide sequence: TGTGCCAGCAGCTTAGACGGGGACACCGGGGAGCTGTTTTTT. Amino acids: CASSLDGDTGELFF.